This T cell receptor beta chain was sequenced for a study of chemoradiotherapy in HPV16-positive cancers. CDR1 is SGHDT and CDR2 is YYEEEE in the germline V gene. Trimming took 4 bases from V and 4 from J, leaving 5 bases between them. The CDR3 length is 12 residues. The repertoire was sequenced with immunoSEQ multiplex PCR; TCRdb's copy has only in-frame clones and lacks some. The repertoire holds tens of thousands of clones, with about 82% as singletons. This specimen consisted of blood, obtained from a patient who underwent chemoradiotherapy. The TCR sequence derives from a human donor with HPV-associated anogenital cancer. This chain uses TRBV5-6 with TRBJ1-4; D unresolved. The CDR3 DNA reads TGTGCCAGCAGCGCCTTTAATGAAAAACTGTTTTTT. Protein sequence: CASSAFNEKLFF.